This is a list of T cell receptor beta chains from one sample in a study of CD8 T cells in Susac syndrome. TCRdb recomputed calls from the immunoSEQ multiplex PCR reads with MiXCR, one row per CDR3 protein. The data show 110,000 or so distinct CDR3 sequences, with 80% to 95% seen just once and over 0.1% held by the top ten. The sequencing input was CD8+ T cells from PBMCs. These receptors were taken from a human donor in good health. Each CDR3 is given with its conserved first and last residue. Each record gives: D gene, J gene, V gene, clone size, CDR3 protein, CDR3 DNA. The D gene is left open where the match is weak. Size tells how often a clone was seen (once, few, many) or the class of an expanded clone, and some rows leave it out.

. | TRBJ1-1 | TRBV7-8 | . | CASTFRVADTEAFF | TGTGCCAGCACCTTTAGAGTGGCCGACACTGAAGCTTTCTTT
. | TRBJ1-2 | TRBV29-1 | few | CSVHRGAHGYTF | TGCAGCGTTCATCGGGGGGCGCATGGCTACACCTTC
TRBD2 | TRBJ2-1 | TRBV4-3 | . | CASSQDKASGASNNEQFF | TGCGCCAGCAGCCAAGATAAGGCTAGCGGGGCGTCGAACAATGAGCAGTTCTTC
. | TRBJ2-2 | TRBV7-9 | . | CASSLGDRNTGELFF | TGTGCCAGCAGCTTGGGAGACAGGAACACCGGGGAGCTGTTTTTT
. | TRBJ1-1 | TRBV5-1 | once | CASSLLSDTPNTEAFF | TGCGCCAGCAGCCTTTTGTCGGACACGCCGAACACTGAAGCTTTCTTT
. | TRBJ1-5 | TRBV4-3 | . | CASSQDRYRAGGNQPQHF | TGCGCCAGCAGCCAAGATCGATACAGGGCAGGGGGCAATCAGCCCCAGCATTTT
. | TRBJ2-5 | TRBV28 | . | CASSPIGGTQETQYF | TGTGCCAGCAGTCCCATCGGGGGGACACAAGAGACCCAGTACTTC
. | TRBJ2-4 | TRBV12-3/TRBV12-4 | . | CASSPRLFLAKNIQYF | TGTGCCAGCAGCCCCAGACTATTCCTAGCCAAAAACATTCAGTACTTC
. | TRBJ2-3 | TRBV7-2 | . | CASSLTFLLTDTQYF | TGTGCCAGCAGCTTGACCTTCCTCCTCACAGATACGCAGTATTTT
. | TRBJ2-1 | TRBV7-9 | . | CASSLQGGGYNEQFF | TGTGCCAGCAGTCTCCAAGGGGGAGGATACAATGAGCAGTTCTTC
TRBD1 | TRBJ1-5 | TRBV4-3 | once | CASSQEFSGQGGGQPQHF | TGCGCCAGCAGCCAAGAGTTTTCTGGGCAGGGGGGCGGTCAGCCCCAGCATTTT
. | TRBJ1-2 | TRBV5-1 | . | CASSLDPSSGGYTF | TGCGCCAGCAGCTTAGACCCCTCAAGTGGGGGCTACACCTTC
. | TRBJ2-4 | TRBV7-9 | . | CASSSSENIQYF | TGTGCCAGCAGCTCCTCGGAAAACATTCAGTACTTC
. | TRBJ1-2 | TRBV3-1 | . | CASSQDSTGNYGYTF | TGTGCCAGCAGCCAAGACTCCACAGGGAACTATGGCTACACCTTC
. | TRBJ2-1 | TRBV5-5 | . | CASSLVSPPDEQFF | TGTGCCAGCAGCTTGGTAAGTCCGCCCGATGAGCAGTTCTTC
TRBD2 | TRBJ2-7 | TRBV7-8 | . | CASSSPGLAGASSYEQYF | TGTGCCAGCAGCTCCCCGGGACTAGCGGGCGCAAGCTCCTACGAGCAGTACTTC
. | TRBJ1-4 | TRBV19 | . | CASSIGRGREKLFF | TGTGCCAGTAGTATCGGACGGGGTAGGGAAAAACTGTTTTTT
. | TRBJ2-6 | TRBV9 | . | CASSVAQDGFQSGANVLTF | TGTGCCAGCAGCGTAGCGCAAGACGGTTTCCAGTCTGGGGCCAACGTCCTGACTTTC
. | TRBJ1-1 | TRBV6-2/TRBV6-3 | . | CASSYSEQWAFF | TGTGCCAGCAGTTACTCTGAACAGTGGGCTTTCTTT
TRBD1 | TRBJ2-7 | TRBV7-9 | once | CASSQDRGHEQYF | TGTGCCAGCAGCCAGGACAGGGGGCACGAGCAGTACTTC
. | TRBJ1-2 | TRBV27 | . | CASSSNTGNFGYTF | TGTGCCAGCAGTTCCAACACCGGCAATTTCGGCTACACCTTC
. | TRBJ2-3 | TRBV4-1 | . | CASSPSEGGEGDTQYF | TGCGCCAGCAGTCCCTCGGAAGGGGGAGAAGGGGATACGCAGTATTTT
TRBD1 | TRBJ1-1 | TRBV7-2 | . | CASSWTGSTEAFF | TGTGCCAGCAGCTGGACAGGGTCCACTGAAGCTTTCTTT
. | TRBJ2-5 | TRBV5-1 | once | CASSYTAQGRASETQYF | TGCGCCAGCAGCTATACAGCCCAAGGACGCGCCTCGGAGACCCAGTACTTC
. | TRBJ1-1 | TRBV12-3/TRBV12-4 | . | CASSLDSTVNTEAFF | TGTGCCAGCAGTTTAGATTCGACAGTGAACACTGAAGCTTTCTTT
. | TRBJ2-7 | TRBV18 | . | CASSPPRLKIDEQYF | TGTGCCAGCTCACCACCGAGGCTAAAAATTGACGAGCAGTACTTC
TRBD1 | TRBJ1-6 | TRBV5-1 | . | CASSLGTGHNSPLHF | TGCGCCAGCAGCTTGGGGACAGGACATAATTCACCCCTCCACTTT
. | TRBJ2-7 | TRBV3-1 | . | CASSRGFGGEYEQYF | TGTGCCAGCAGTCGCGGGTTTGGGGGCGAATACGAGCAGTACTTC
. | TRBJ1-1 | TRBV30 | . | CAWSVRGWDTEAFF | TGTGCCTGGAGTGTAAGGGGGTGGGACACTGAAGCTTTCTTT
. | TRBJ1-1 | TRBV9 | . | CASSAVPGGMNTEAFF | TGTGCCAGCAGCGCAGTCCCTGGTGGGATGAACACTGAAGCTTTCTTT
TRBD2 | TRBJ2-5 | TRBV5-1 | once | CASNPTSGRLETQYF | TGCGCCAGCAACCCGACTAGCGGGAGGTTGGAGACCCAGTACTTC
TRBD2 | TRBJ2-2 | TRBV29-1 | . | CSGTSGSLNTGELFF | TGCAGCGGGACTAGCGGGAGCCTGAACACCGGGGAGCTGTTTTTT
. | TRBJ2-1 | TRBV20-1 | . | CSARGSGEQFF | TGCAGTGCTAGAGGGTCAGGTGAGCAGTTCTTC
. | TRBJ2-2 | TRBV3-1 | . | CATTRTGELFF | TGTGCCACGACAAGAACCGGGGAGCTGTTTTTT
. | TRBJ2-7 | TRBV6-5 | . | CASRSQGFGEQYF | TGTGCCAGCAGATCGCAGGGTTTTGGCGAGCAGTACTTC
TRBD1 | TRBJ2-7 | TRBV20-1 | once | CSAKATGTGTSYEQYF | TGCAGTGCTAAAGCCACCGGGACAGGGACCTCCTACGAGCAGTACTTC
. | TRBJ2-1 | TRBV7-2 | . | CASRPGGISYNEQFF | TGTGCCAGCAGGCCTGGAGGAATTTCCTACAATGAGCAGTTCTTC